Below are 13 T cell receptor beta chains sequenced from a single sample in a study of shared clonotypes between healthy human individuals. Profiling relied on immunoSEQ multiplex PCR, and the TCRdb table lists in-frame clones only, not all of them. The sample has over 950,000 clones, roughly 80% seen once; the top ten hold 0.89%. Material: memory CD4+ T cells from PBMCs. Subset described: CD45RA-negative fraction. Receptors were obtained from a man younger than 35 in good health. Some clones in this sample may be carry-over from other donors' samples.

This sequence joins TRBV6-5 and TRBJ2-1; D unclear. Germline CDR1 MNHEY, CDR2 SVGAGI. The V end lost 5 bases, the J end lost 1 base, and 9 bases lay between the germline ends. The length of the CDR3 is 14 residues. For the CDR3, the DNA is TGTGCCAGCAGTCAGACCTCATCCTACAATGAGCAGTTCTTC. This translates into CASSQTSSYNEQFF.

V usage is TRBV27 and J usage is TRBJ2-7; no definite D call. Germline V gene data show CDR1 as MNHEY and CDR2 as SMNVEV (reference sequence). This CDR3 comprises 14 residues. Trimming stripped 3 bases from V and 5 bases from J, with 14 bases between. The chain's CDR3 is CASSFSQSRHEQYF. The CDR3 region has the DNA TGTGCCAGCAGTTTCAGTCAGTCCCGACACGAGCAGTACTTC.

The gene calls are TRBV5-1 and TRBJ1-2, with 7 nucleotides matching TRBD1. The CDR3 has 17 residues. Trimming took 3 bases from V and 2 from J; bases not matched to a gene: 13. CDR1 is SGHRS, CDR2 YFSETQ, per germline. The CDR3 sequence: CASSSSGGSWINYGYTF. The CDR3, as DNA: TGCGCCAGCAGCTCATCAGGGGGTTCGTGGATAAACTATGGCTACACCTTC. Supplemented by reference TRBV5-1 and TRBJ1-2, the full variable domain reads KAGVTQTPRYLIKTRGQQVTLSCSPISGHRSVSWYQQTPGQGLQFLFEYFSETQRNKGNFPGRFSGRQFSNSRSEMNVSTLELGDSALYLCASSSSGGSWINYGYTFGSGTRLTVV.

A remark on this clone: A clone one base away is much larger, so this may be a read error. The CDR3 DNA sequence: TGTGCCAGCAGCTTAGCGCGGGAGACCCAGTACTTC. Its translation: CASSLARETQYF. The chain links TRBV7-8 to TRBJ2-5; D unresolved. The CDR3 sequence is 12 residues long. Trimming pared 0 bases from V and 5 bases from J, leaving 4 bases between. From germline, CDR1 is SGHVS and CDR2 FQNEAQ. Supplemented by reference TRBV7-8 and TRBJ2-5, the full variable domain reads GAGVSQSPRYKVAKRGQDVALRCDPISGHVSLFWYQQALGQGPEFLTYFQNEAQLDKSGLPSDRFFAERPEGSVSTLKIQRTQQEDSAVYLCASSLARETQYFGPGTRLLVL.

The table lists this clone with a few counts. V is TRBV5-4 and J is TRBJ1-2; weak D call: TRBD1 (6 bases). The CDR3 runs to 14 residues. Germline loops: CDR1 SGHNT, CDR2 YYREEE (reference sequence). Trimming shortened V by 2 bases and J by 6 bases, and 14 bases separated the two germline ends. The CDR3 region is CASSLTQGADGYTF. CDR3 nucleotides: TGTGCCAGCAGCTTAACACAGGGAGCTGATGGCTACACCTTC. The full variable domain, rest sourced from reference TRBV5-4 and TRBJ1-2, is ETGVTQSPTHLIKTRGQQVTLRCSSQSGHNTVSWYQQALGQGPQFIFQYYREEENGRGNFPPRFSGLQFPNYSSELNVNALELDDSALYLCASSLTQGADGYTFGSGTRLTVV.

The chain uses TRBV5-4 and TRBJ2-7; 12 nucleotides match TRBD2. There are 14 residues in the CDR3. From germline, CDR1 is SGHNT and CDR2 YYREEE (reference sequence). Germline trimming cut 3 bases from V and 5 bases from J; bases unmatched to any gene: 3. The CDR3 sequence is CASSSGLAGHEQYF. The CDR3 DNA reads as TGTGCCAGCAGCTCGGGACTAGCGGGCCACGAGCAGTACTTC.

About this clone: A far larger clone differs by one base, so this is likely a read error. This specimen includes other DNA sequences encoding the same CDR3. The V and J genes are TRBV30 and TRBJ2-2, with D perhaps TRBD2 (6 bases). The length of the CDR3 is 15 residues. Per germline, CDR1 GTSNPN and CDR2 SVGIG (reference sequence). CDR3 nucleotides: TGTGCTTGGAGTGTTCAGGGCAGGGAGGCCGGGGAGCTGTTTTTT. Encoded protein: CAWSVQGREAGELFF.

J is TRBJ2-2 and V is TRBV11-3; D not resolved. The V gene lost 0 bases and the J gene lost 7 bases, with 9 bases spanning the gap. Germline V gene lookup returns CDR1 SGHNT and CDR2 YENEEA. This CDR3 contains 14 residues. The DNA of the CDR3 is TGTGCCAGCAGCTTAGATGGAGTAATCGGGGAGCTGTTTTTT. This gives the protein CASSLDGVIGELFF. Combining the CDR3 with reference TRBV11-3 and TRBJ2-2 gives the whole variable domain EAGVVQSPRYKIIEKKQPVAFWCNPISGHNTLYWYLQNLGQGPELLIRYENEEAVDDSQLPKDRFSAERLKGVDSTLKIQPAELGDSAVYLCASSLDGVIGELFFGEGSRLTVL.

This clone ranks as medium-sized. The same CDR3 can be traced to other DNA sequences in this sample. J is TRBJ1-1 and V is TRBV30; weak D call: TRBD1 (5 bases). The CDR3 consists of 13 residues. The V gene's germline CDR1 is GTSNPN and CDR2 SVGIG (reference sequence). Trimming shortened V by 0 bases and J by 0 bases, and 5 bases separated the two germline ends. Here the CDR3 reads CAWSVGVNTEAFF. CDR3 nucleotides: TGTGCCTGGAGTGTGGGGGTGAACACTGAAGCTTTCTTT. Using reference TRBV30 and TRBJ1-1 for the parts outside the CDR3, the full variable domain is SQTIHQWPATLVQPVGSPLSLECTVEGTSNPNLYWYRQAAGRGLQLLFYSVGIGQISSEVPQNLSASRPQDRQFILSSKKLLLSDSGFYLCAWSVGVNTEAFFGQGTRLTVV.

J is TRBJ2-3 and V is TRBV6-6; D is uncertain. Trimming removed 4 bases from V and 3 bases from J, with 11 bases in between. The CDR3 runs 14 residues. From germline, CDR1 is MNHNY and CDR2 SVGAGI (reference sequence). The DNA of the CDR3 is TGTGCCAGCAGTTGGGGTTTGGGGACAGATACGCAGTATTTT. Translating gives CASSWGLGTDTQYF.

This CDR3 reads CASSHPSYTEAFF. The CDR3 nucleotides read TGTGCCAGCAGCCACCCGTCCTACACTGAAGCTTTCTTT. This chain joins TRBV4-2 and TRBJ1-1; the D is unclear. CDR3 length: 13 residues. Trimming shortened V by 3 bases and J by 3 bases, and 8 bases separated the two germline ends. Germline-derived CDR1 and CDR2 are LGHNA and YNFKEQ.

The chain combines TRBV7-2 with TRBJ2-5, with D maybe TRBD2 (6 bases). The germline V gene encodes CDR1 SGHTA and CDR2 FQGNSA. Trimming removed 5 bases at V and 4 bases at J, with 17 bases between. The CDR3 has 15 amino acids. The DNA for the CDR3 is TGTGCCAGCAGCCCAGTGGTTGGGGGAGGAGAGACCCAGTACTTC. Protein sequence: CASSPVVGGGETQYF.

This clone was observed a single time. The V and J genes are TRBV6-4 and TRBJ1-4; 7 positions match TRBD1. Germline loops: CDR1 MRHNA, CDR2 SNTAGT. The CDR3 is 14 amino acids. The V gene end was trimmed by 8 bases and the J gene end by 7 bases; junction bases not matched to a gene: 10. The CDR3 nucleotides are TGTGCCAGCGGAACAGGGGTGAGCGGTGAAAAACTGTTTTTT. As protein: CASGTGVSGEKLFF.